The source of this T cell receptor beta chain is a study of cytomegalovirus exposure and HLA in healthy donors. Notes on the study in general: One later analysis reportedly identified an Asian-associated ancestry cluster that showed fewer N-insertions than the roughly 720-donor mean. Altogether, 160 or so TCR beta chains were recorded as cytomegalovirus-associated.

The CDR3 is 14 residues long. Germline V CDR1 and CDR2: MNHNY, SVGAGI (reference sequence). Trimming took 2 bases from V and 4 from J, leaving 11 bases between them. Remarks on this clone: Its cognate antigen is unknown.

The PCR employed 60 Vbeta primers together with 13 Jbeta primers. Method: immunoSEQ multiplex PCR; TCRdb's copy keeps in-frame clones and lacks some. The table has fewer than 200,000 clones, around 78% seen once. Sequences were obtained from PBMCs. The V call is TRBV6-6, the J call TRBJ1-2; unclear D gene. The clonotype originates from a woman between 25 and 40 years old in good health and CMV-seropositive. CDR3 nucleotides: TGTGCCAGCAGTTACGAGGAGGGAGTCTATGGCTACACCTTC. Translated: CASSYEEGVYGYTF.